This T cell receptor beta chain was captured in a study of cytomegalovirus exposure and HLA in healthy donors (dated by TCRdb to 2017 to 2019). At the level of the whole study: According to an earlier analysis of several hundred of the donors, about 179 million T cells yielded 90 million to 130 million unique TCR beta sequences and approximately 300 Gb of sequence data. Approximately 310 gigabases of sequencing data and tens of millions of unique TCR sequences were included in an early release covering about 700 HLA-typed donors. Of the roughly 400 genotyped donors, about 80% fell in the genetic ancestry cluster associated with self-reported Caucasian donors. The aim of the study was to test whether cataloging public T cell receptors could identify signatures of past pathogen exposure. The T cell repertoires of 670 or so subjects were profiled by immunosequencing and related to cytomegalovirus serostatus. Besides the first cohort of around 670 subjects, a separate validation cohort made up of 95 to 150 different subjects was used. High-throughput TCR immunosequencing, statistical association of individual TCRs with disease status, and machine learning were combined to predict cytomegalovirus infection status. A later analysis re-analyzed previously published TCR beta repertoires from 666 donors and added high-resolution HLA genotyping to study TCR occurrence patterns. Rather than using new phenotypic data, the later analysis identified candidate immune exposures from TCR beta sequences and from how often those sequences occurred across donors. An earlier analysis of more than 450 of the donors used high-throughput TCR beta sequencing to judge whether each TCR beta V gene segment behaved as functional or pseudogenic. Alongside the repertoire data, information on donor age, sex, ethnicity and CMV serostatus was compiled. Genome-wide SNP genotypes for about 65% of the 666 donors were used in a later genetic analysis, which treated that subset as a discovery cohort. Every discovery cohort repertoire had been produced on one sequencing platform. Class I and class II HLA loci were covered by the typing at four-digit resolution. Typing coverage differed by locus: A, B, C, DRB1 and DQB1 were typed in about 620-630 donors, DQA1 in 522, DPA1 in some 600, and DPB1 in just under 480. Because of strong linkage in the cohort, five DR-DQ haplotypes were treated as single units for association and clustering. Across 300 to 400 genotyped donors of the cohort, an average of about 240,000 unique TCR beta nucleotide sequences per donor were sequenced, and roughly 18% of those sequences were non-productive. The paper's findings and limits, for the study overall: A later genetic analysis associated a missense DCLRE1C variant with V-gene and J-gene trimming of TCR beta chains, and an independent cohort replicated the association. In a later analysis, over 15,000 TCR beta sequences were associated with specific HLA alleles at a false discovery rate of 0.05. Sequencing depth was assumed to be roughly uniform across donors in the presence/absence analyses, though that assumption may not hold. In vitro tests confirmed that a few of the cytomegalovirus-associated TCR beta chains recognize cytomegalovirus antigens. In a later analysis, TCR association rates were found to vary across HLA loci, with the most associated TCRs seen for DRB1 alleles and the fewest for HLA-C alleles. A total of 150 or so TCR beta chains were listed by the study as associated with cytomegalovirus. Immune exposure information for the cohort was limited to CMV serostatus. Because HLA typing was missing for some donors at each locus, association tests included only the typed subset. In a later analysis, HLA-associated TCR beta chains were found to be more clonally expanded and to have lower generation probabilities than equally common non-associated chains. In a later analysis, several top co-occurrence clusters were reported to appear linked to parvovirus B19, influenza, CMV and Epstein-Barr virus. Most CMV-associated TCR beta chains appeared to be HLA-restricted in a later analysis, and the HLA associations seemed to be driven largely by CMV exposure. The authors suggested that the approach could potentially be extended to other disease states and immunological phenotypes. The classifier was reported to diagnose cytomegalovirus status with high specificity and sensitivity in both the original and validation cohorts. A further reported finding was that TCR beta sequences accurately predicted the HLA-A and HLA-B alleles for most subjects in the first cohort. While some public TCRs were present in many individuals, most TCR sequences turned up only very rarely across donors. In an earlier analysis of 587 of the donors, most TCR beta V segments appeared in productive rearrangements about 87% or about 30% of the time, broadly matching IMGT annotations. Strong co-occurrence of HLA alleles, especially DR and DQ, made assigning TCR associations to individual alleles difficult. Because the 87-base-pair reads could not distinguish some IMGT-functional V segments, including TRBV6-2 and TRBV6-3, those segments were excluded. A cluster of highly shared sequence variants was judged likely to represent a technical artifact of the sequencing pipeline. A later genetic analysis reported fewer N-insertions in productive TCRs among donors in an Asian-associated ancestry cluster than the roughly 700-donor mean. Because counts were too low, more than 15 rarely observed V segments, including chromosome 9 orphons, were left out of the earlier analysis of some 600 of the donors. The cohort was sequenced for TCR beta chains only, and without alpha or paired-chain data the features that could be detected were limited. Linkage disequilibrium might explain the correlated functional status among segregating V segments, but an unknown experimental factor could not be ruled out.

Preparation of the library involved the immunoSEQ multiplex PCR assay. A mixture of 60 forward primers for TCR Vbeta segments and 13 reverse primers for TCR Jbeta segments was used in the multiplex PCR. The CDR3 region of rearranged TCR beta genes was amplified from genomic DNA by a multiplex PCR assay. On the Illumina HiSeq System, the amplified TCR beta libraries were sequenced as 87-base-pair reads. The paper's processing steps were these. In a later analysis, roughly 80 million unique TCR beta chains were counted across the approximately 640 repertoires, and approximately 9.9 million of these chains were shared by at least two donors. Raw reads were error-corrected and collapsed into unique sequences with a nearest-neighbor algorithm that merged closely related sequences to remove PCR and sequencing errors. CDR3 sequences were aligned to IMGT reference sequences to assign V, D and J gene segments. Each retained sequence needed at least a six-nucleotide match to both a V gene segment and a J gene segment. A rearrangement was called productive if the CDR3 had no stop codons and remained in frame with V and J, and every other rearrangement was called non-productive. Following IMGT convention, CDR3 was defined as the stretch from the second conserved V-encoded cysteine up to the conserved J-encoded phenylalanine. Sequences without an unambiguous match to a single V gene segment were excluded from the earlier analysis of a few hundred of the donors. An earlier analysis of fewer than 750 of the donors classified V segments as functional when productive rearrangements were above 56.7% and as segregating when the standard deviation between donors was above 5%. A statistical classification framework was built to diagnose cytomegalovirus status from the catalog of TCR beta chain sequences. A later analysis assigned V and J genes by comparing TCR nucleotide sequences with IMGT/GENE-DB human TR gene sequences. A later analysis assigned CDR3 sequences and most-parsimonious VDJ recombination scenarios with the TCRdist pipeline. In a later analysis, each TCR beta chain was defined by its CDR3 amino acid sequence together with its V-gene family, and reads lacking a unique V-gene family were excluded. To address suspected cross-contamination and a sequencing artifact, a later analysis removed roughly 640 highly shared, low-generation-probability nucleotide sequences. For each public chain, a later analysis derived a clonal expansion index from normalized ranks of inferred template counts within each repertoire. Generation probabilities in a later analysis came from a VDJ recombination model fitted to out-of-frame rearrangements, and those results were checked against IGoR. In a later analysis, TCR-TCR, TCR-HLA and TCR-CMV co-occurrence was scored with hypergeometric tests, and a repertoire-size bias correction was applied to TCR pairs. A later analysis estimated false discovery rates by permuting HLA or CMV assignments 20 times. In a later analysis, co-occurring TCRs were grouped using DBSCAN, with TCRdist sequence similarity added in when clustering inside HLA-allele-positive subsets. Repertoires with fewer than 30,000 or more than 120,000 public chains were left out of co-occurrence clustering, as were a few repertoires with anomalous nucleotide sharing. Sourced from immuneACCESS, this table was stored by TCRdb with only in-frame sequences that have V and J called. A share of the clones is absent; for the studies checked, an unresolved V gene accounts for under half, and the remainder has no known explanation. V and J calls plus clone size are reproduced from that table; the DNA served to infer D and trimming. The sample table shows some 200,000 clones, and approximately 78% are seen once. The top ten clones comprise approximately 6.5% of the sample.

The cohort was made up of 500 to 850 healthy bone marrow donors. All cohort members were sampled while nominally healthy, although unrecorded immune exposures were likely present. The donor was CMV seropositive and belonged to the group of 250 to 300 seropositive cohort members. A peripheral blood sample was collected from each donor, and TCR beta sequencing was performed on peripheral blood mononuclear cells. Genomic DNA extraction from the blood cell samples was performed with the Qiagen DNeasy Blood Extraction Kit. The germline V gene gives CDR1 as MDHEN and CDR2 as SYDVKM. V loses 5 bases of germline sequence and J loses 4 bases, and the interval between the two ends is 11 bases. The CDR3 contains 13 residues, cysteine and phenylalanine counted. Here the CDR3 DNA is all that survives: 39 bases in frame from base 1. Remarks on this clone: No antigen is known for it. No much larger clonotype is one base removed from it; base qualities were not supplied.

The rearranged segments are TRBV28 and TRBJ1-1; TRBD1 might be the D gene, on 6 matching bases. The sequencing input was PBMCs. The clonotype was recovered from a woman aged 50 to 65 in good health and CMV-seropositive. The bases are TGTGCCAGCAGTGGGGGGGGCGGCACTGAAGCTTTCTTT. It specifies CASSGGGGTEAFF.